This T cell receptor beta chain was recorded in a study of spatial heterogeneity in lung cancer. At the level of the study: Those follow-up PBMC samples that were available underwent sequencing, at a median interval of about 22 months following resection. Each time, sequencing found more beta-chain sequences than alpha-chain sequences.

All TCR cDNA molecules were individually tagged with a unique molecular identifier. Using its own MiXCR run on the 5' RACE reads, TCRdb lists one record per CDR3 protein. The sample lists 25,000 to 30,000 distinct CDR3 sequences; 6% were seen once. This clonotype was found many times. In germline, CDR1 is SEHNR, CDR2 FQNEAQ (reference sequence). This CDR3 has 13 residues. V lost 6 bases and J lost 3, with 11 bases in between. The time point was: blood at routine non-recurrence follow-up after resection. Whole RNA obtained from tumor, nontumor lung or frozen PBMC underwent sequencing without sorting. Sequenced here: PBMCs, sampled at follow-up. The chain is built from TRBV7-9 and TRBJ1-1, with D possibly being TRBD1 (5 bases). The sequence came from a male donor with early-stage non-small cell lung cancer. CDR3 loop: CASRRQIDTEAFF. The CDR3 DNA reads TGTGCCAGCAGGAGACAGATCGACACTGAAGCTTTCTTT.